Below, 30 T cell receptor beta chains from the same sample are listed, as sequenced in a study of T cell clones after liver transplantation. Sequenced by immunoSEQ multiplex PCR; TCRdb stores in-frame clones only, minus some. The data hold tens of thousands of clones, with under 95% observed a single time. The sequencing here drew on CD8+ T cells from blood, taken approximately 26 months after liver transplant. These TCRs come from a human patient who received a liver transplant. Some T cells may be supplied by the graft donor.

Turning to this clone: This likely stems from a read error, as it lies one base from a far larger clone. The gene calls are TRBV27 and TRBJ1-5; 7 nucleotides match TRBD1. V dropped 0 bases and J dropped 11; count of bases not matched to a gene: 7. Per germline, CDR1 MNHEY and CDR2 SMNVEV (reference sequence). CDR3 length equals 14 residues. The CDR3 region has the DNA TGTGCCAGCAGTTTATCACAGGGGTGGGGGGCCCAGCATTTT. This translates into CASSLSQGWGAQHF.

The genes are TRBV7-9 and TRBJ2-1; 7 bases are shared with TRBD2. Germline trimming cut 1 base from V and 6 bases from J; bases unmatched to any gene: 9. Germline lookup yields CDR1 SEHNR and CDR2 FQNEAQ (reference sequence). This CDR3 has 16 residues. Written as DNA, the CDR3 is TGTGCCAGCAGCTTAGATGGGGCGGGAGCACCCAATGAGCAGTTCTTC. Protein: CASSLDGAGAPNEQFF. The whole variable domain, filled in from reference TRBV7-9 and TRBJ2-1, reads DTGVSQNPRHKITKRGQNVTFRCDPISEHNRLYWYRQTLGQGPEFLTYFQNEAQLEKSRLLSDRFSAERPKGSFSTLEIQRTEQGDSAMYLCASSLDGAGAPNEQFFGPGTRLTVL.

CDR3 bases: TGTGCCAGCAGCTTTAGGACAGGGAGCACAGATACGCAGTATTTT. This encodes CASSFRTGSTDTQYF. The chain couples TRBV11-2 to TRBJ2-3, with TRBD1 matching 8 bases. Trimming cost V 3 bases and J 0 bases; bases outside gene matches: 2. There are 15 residues in the CDR3. The germline V gene has CDR1 SGHAT and CDR2 FQNNGV.

The gene calls are TRBV13 and TRBJ2-6; no reliable D call. The CDR3 covers 15 residues. Trimming shortened V by 5 bases and J by 0 bases, and 8 bases separated the two germline ends. Germline CDR1 PRHDT, CDR2 FYEKMQ (reference sequence). The CDR3 spells CASSLNPSGANVLTF. CDR3 nucleotide sequence: TGTGCCAGCAGCCTAAACCCCTCTGGGGCCAACGTCCTGACTTTC.

This clone has a single count. The chain has TRBV9 and TRBJ2-1, with D possibly called TRBD1 or TRBD2 (5 bases each). Trimming left V 3 bases short and J 8 bases short, with 15 bases between. Germline V CDR1 and CDR2: SGDLS, YYNGEE. This CDR3 is built from 14 residues. Written as DNA, the CDR3 is TGTGCCAGCAGCGAGGGGACCCTGGGGTATGAGCAGTTCTTC. This gives the protein CASSEGTLGYEQFF.

V is TRBV19 and J is TRBJ2-6; D is unclear. This CDR3 contains 15 residues. V shed 1 base and J shed 0 bases, with 4 bases lying between them. The germline gives CDR1 LNHDA, CDR2 SQIVND (reference sequence). The CDR3 protein is CASSIGNSGANVLTF. The CDR3 DNA reads TGTGCCAGTAGTATAGGAAACTCTGGGGCCAACGTCCTGACTTTC. Supplemented by reference TRBV19 and TRBJ2-6, the full variable domain reads DGGITQSPKYLFRKEGQNVTLSCEQNLNHDAMYWYRQDPGQGLRLIYYSQIVNDFQKGDIAEGYSVSREKKESFPLTVTSAQKNPTAFYLCASSIGNSGANVLTFGAGSRLTVL.

The chain carries TRBV28 and TRBJ2-7; tentative D call: TRBD1 (5 bases). The length of the CDR3 is 13 residues. The germline gives CDR1 MDHEN, CDR2 SYDVKM. V lost 3 bases, J lost 5 bases, and 11 bases lay in between. CDR3 coding DNA: TGTGCCAGCAGTTTGGTTTCCAGGGACGAGCAGTACTTC. This gives the protein CASSLVSRDEQYF.

J is TRBJ2-3 and V is TRBV9; D gene ambiguous. V was trimmed by 6 bases and J by 4 bases, leaving 12 bases between them. This CDR3 is 13 amino acids long. Germline V lookup: CDR1 SGDLS, CDR2 YYNGEE. The CDR3 loop reads CASNLHSADTQYF. The CDR3 region has the DNA TGTGCCAGCAACTTACATTCCGCAGATACGCAGTATTTT.

CDR3 nucleotide sequence: TGCAGCGTTGAAGGTAGGGCTACTGTCTACAATGAGCAGTTCTTC. The encoded protein is CSVEGRATVYNEQFF. The rearrangement uses TRBV29-1 and TRBJ2-1; no reliable D call. The CDR3 spans 15 residues. Between the trimmed V and J ends, which lost 1 base and 3 bases, there was a span of 13 bases. CDR1 and CDR2 (germline): SQVTM, ANQGSEA.

The rearrangement links TRBV5-6 to TRBJ1-5; TRBD1 might be the D (6 bases). Germline V gene lookup returns CDR1 SGHDT and CDR2 YYEEEE. V was shortened by 0 bases and J by 0 bases, with 7 bases between the two germline ends. CDR3 size: 15 residues. The CDR3 region has the DNA TGTGCCAGCAGCTTGGGGGGGCCTAGCAATCAGCCCCAGCATTTT. Translated: CASSLGGPSNQPQHF.

The chain is built from TRBV27 and TRBJ1-5; a possible D gene is TRBD1 (5 bases). Germline V CDR1 and CDR2: MNHEY, SMNVEV (reference sequence). The CDR3 totals 15 residues. V was pared by 2 bases and J by 2 bases, with 10 bases between. The CDR3 region is CASSLGAGGNQPQHF. DNA of the CDR3: TGTGCCAGCAGTTTAGGGGCGGGGGGCAATCAGCCCCAGCATTTT.

The chain links TRBV11-2 to TRBJ1-2; the D gene is possibly TRBD1 (6 bases). The CDR3 contains 13 residues. Looked up from germline, CDR1 is SGHAT and CDR2 is FQNNGV. V lost 5 bases to trimming and J lost 7 bases, with 14 bases between them. CDR3 nucleotides: TGTGCCAGCAGCAAGAGGGGGGGCGGTGGCTACACCTTC. This translates into CASSKRGGGGYTF.

V is TRBV7-8 and J is TRBJ2-7; D possibly uses TRBD1 or TRBD2 (5 bases each). The CDR3 is 15 residues long. The V gene's germline CDR1 is SGHVS and CDR2 FQNEAQ. V lost 5 bases, J lost 2 bases, and 16 bases lay in between. The CDR3 DNA reads TGTGCCAGCAGCCCTTGGGACGACCGGGCCTACGAGCAGTACTTC. Translated: CASSPWDDRAYEQYF. The full variable domain, rest sourced from reference TRBV7-8 and TRBJ2-7, is GAGVSQSPRYKVAKRGQDVALRCDPISGHVSLFWYQQALGQGPEFLTYFQNEAQLDKSGLPSDRFFAERPEGSVSTLKIQRTQQEDSAVYLCASSPWDDRAYEQYFGPGTRLTVT.

V is TRBV15 and J is TRBJ2-5, with unresolved D. The CDR3 consists of 12 residues. The V gene's germline CDR1 is LNHNV and CDR2 YYDKDF (reference sequence). With 0 bases removed from V and 5 bases from J, the gap between germline ends came to 4 bases. The CDR3 sequence is CATSRDRETQYF. The CDR3 region has the DNA TGTGCCACCAGCAGAGATCGGGAGACCCAGTACTTC. Looking up the rest from reference TRBV15 and TRBJ2-5 gives the full variable domain: DAMVIQNPRYQVTQFGKPVTLSCSQTLNHNVMYWYQQKSSQAPKLLFHYYDKDFNNEADTPDNFQSRRPNTSFCFLDIRSPGLGDTAMYLCATSRDRETQYFGPGTRLLVL.

This clone came up a few times. The chain has TRBV6-1 and TRBJ2-4; 8 bases align to TRBD1. The CDR3 is 16 residues long. Germline CDR1 reads MNHNS; CDR2 reads SASEGT. J was trimmed by 0 bases and V by 3 bases; bases with no gene match: 4. CDR3 DNA sequence: TGTGCCAGCAGTGAGGGACAGGAGTTAGCCAAAAACATTCAGTACTTC. Its translation: CASSEGQELAKNIQYF.

The CDR3, as DNA: TGTGCCAGCAGTGTAGAGCTCTACAATGAGCAGTTCTTC. It translates to CASSVELYNEQFF. The rearrangement uses TRBV6-4 and TRBJ2-1; no definite D call. This CDR3 region has 13 residues. Germline loops: CDR1 MRHNA, CDR2 SNTAGT. Trimming took off 4 bases at V and 3 bases at J, with 7 bases between the two ends.

J is TRBJ2-7 and V is TRBV28; the match to TRBD2 covers 8 bases. The CDR3 extends over 14 amino acids. V was clipped by 3 bases and J by 6 bases; unmatched bases: 7. From germline, CDR1 is MDHEN and CDR2 SYDVKM. The CDR3 DNA sequence: TGTGCCAGCAGTTTTGCGGGAGGCTCTGGCGAGCAGTACTTC. Translating it yields CASSFAGGSGEQYF.

The chain couples TRBV30 to TRBJ2-7; D is unclear. The CDR3 is 14 amino acids. CDR1 GTSNPN and CDR2 SVGIG come from the germline V gene (reference sequence). V was trimmed by 5 bases and J by 0 bases, leaving 14 bases between them. The CDR3 sequence: CAWDGLVNSYEQYF. For the CDR3, the DNA is TGTGCCTGGGACGGATTAGTCAACTCCTACGAGCAGTACTTC.

This rearrangement joins TRBV28 to TRBJ2-1; 11 positions match TRBD2. After removal of 4 bases from V and 3 bases from J, the junction contained 14 bases not matched to a gene. The germline V gene encodes CDR1 MDHEN and CDR2 SYDVKM. The CDR3 sequence is 19 residues long. The CDR3 nucleotides are TGTGCCAGCAGTTCGGGACTAGCGGTAGGACCACCCTACTACAATGAGCAGTTCTTC. The encoded protein is CASSSGLAVGPPYYNEQFF. The full variable domain, rest sourced from reference TRBV28 and TRBJ2-1, is DVKVTQSSRYLVKRTGEKVFLECVQDMDHENMFWYRQDPGLGLRLIYFSYDVKMKEKGDIPEGYSVSREKKERFSLILESASTNQTSMYLCASSSGLAVGPPYYNEQFFGPGTRLTVL.

CDR3 amino acids: CASSQDLGGLTTNEKLFF. CDR3 bases: TGTGCCAGCAGCCAAGATCTTGGGGGTCTCACAACTAATGAAAAACTGTTTTTT. V and J are TRBV14 and TRBJ1-4, with a weak D call TRBD1 (5 bases). V was cut by 0 bases and J by 0 bases, with 14 bases left in between. The CDR3 has 18 residues. Germline lookup yields CDR1 SGHDN and CDR2 FVKESK.

V usage is TRBV11-2 and J usage is TRBJ1-5; the D gene is possibly TRBD1 (5 bases). V was shortened by 3 bases and J by 7 bases, with 10 bases between the two germline ends. The CDR3 loop spans 13 amino acids. The germline CDR1 and CDR2 sequences are SGHAT and FQNNGV. The chain's CDR3 is CASSLWGDQPQHF. The CDR3 DNA sequence: TGTGCCAGCAGCTTGTGGGGGGACCAGCCCCAGCATTTT.

This chain links TRBV7-9 with TRBJ2-1; D remains unclear. Germline-derived CDR1 and CDR2 are SEHNR and FQNEAQ (reference sequence). Trimming left V 0 bases short and J 7 bases short, with 16 bases between. The CDR3 consists of 16 residues. The CDR3 sequence: CASSLASTRHWNEQFF. The CDR3 DNA reads TGTGCCAGCAGCTTAGCGTCGACCAGACATTGGAATGAGCAGTTCTTC.

The chain is built from TRBV7-9 and TRBJ2-1, with 8 bases matching TRBD1. Trimming cost V 5 bases and J 7 bases; bases outside gene matches: 7. The CDR3 length is 14 residues. Germline V lookup: CDR1 SEHNR, CDR2 FQNEAQ (reference sequence). CDR3 nucleotides: TGTGCCAGCAGCCTTGGACAGGGTAAGAATGAGCAGTTCTTC. It is translated as CASSLGQGKNEQFF.

This clone was observed once. The genes are TRBV10-2 and TRBJ1-1; D is perhaps TRBD1 (5 bases). The CDR3 contains 13 residues. Trimming cost V 8 bases and J 3 bases, with 13 bases left between them. Looked up from germline, CDR1 is WSHSY and CDR2 is SAAADI. The CDR3 here is CASGEGIHTEAFF. DNA for the CDR3: TGCGCCAGCGGAGAGGGGATTCACACTGAAGCTTTCTTT.

The gene calls are TRBV29-1 and TRBJ2-1; D is undetermined. The V gene lost 7 bases and the J gene lost 5 bases, with 9 bases spanning the gap. Germline CDR1 SQVTM, CDR2 ANQGSEA. The CDR3 contains 11 residues. CDR3 loop: CSGRKDNEQFF. In DNA, the CDR3 is TGCAGCGGTAGAAAAGACAATGAGCAGTTCTTC.

The chain combines TRBV28 with TRBJ2-3; 11 bases map to TRBD2. Germline V gives CDR1 MDHEN, CDR2 SYDVKM. The CDR3 is made up of 14 amino acids. The trim removed 8 bases at V and 3 bases at J, leaving 4 bases unmatched. CDR3 region: CASQLAGATDTQYF. The CDR3 DNA reads TGTGCCAGCCAACTAGCGGGAGCTACAGATACGCAGTATTTT.

The chain couples TRBV9 to TRBJ2-7; 7 nucleotides align to TRBD1. Germline assignment: CDR1 SGDLS and CDR2 YYNGEE. The CDR3 is made up of 12 amino acids. V lost 3 bases to trimming and J lost 6 bases; unmatched junction nucleotides: 3. The CDR3 DNA is TGTGCCAGCAGCGCGACAGGGATCGAGCAGTACTTC. Translation gives CASSATGIEQYF.

The DNA for the CDR3 is TGTGCCAGCAGTTTTTTGGGACTAGCGCTACCAATCACAGATACGCAGTATTTT. The encoded protein is CASSFLGLALPITDTQYF. J is TRBJ2-3 and V is TRBV28; TRBD2 aligns across 10 bases. The CDR3 loop spans 18 amino acids. The V gene end was trimmed by 3 bases and the J gene end by 2 bases; junction bases not matched to a gene: 11. From germline, CDR1 is MDHEN and CDR2 SYDVKM. Combining the CDR3 with reference TRBV28 and TRBJ2-3 gives the whole variable domain DVKVTQSSRYLVKRTGEKVFLECVQDMDHENMFWYRQDPGLGLRLIYFSYDVKMKEKGDIPEGYSVSREKKERFSLILESASTNQTSMYLCASSFLGLALPITDTQYFGPGTRLTVL.

The chain combines TRBV28 with TRBJ1-1; possible D gene TRBD1, 6 bases. The germline V gene has CDR1 MDHEN and CDR2 SYDVKM. CDR3 length equals 15 residues. V dropped 6 bases and J dropped 5 bases, with 19 bases sitting between them. CDR3 in amino acids: CASRSPQGSGTEAFF. CDR3 nucleotide sequence: TGTGCCAGCAGATCCCCTCAGGGGTCGGGAACTGAAGCTTTCTTT.

The V gene is TRBV28, the J gene TRBJ1-1; possible D gene TRBD1, 5 bases. The CDR3 has 13 amino acids. The germline gives CDR1 MDHEN, CDR2 SYDVKM. V lost 3 bases to trimming and J lost 0 bases, with 5 bases between them. The CDR3 spells CASSFRVNTEAFF. The CDR3 DNA sequence: TGTGCCAGCAGTTTCAGGGTGAACACTGAAGCTTTCTTT.